This TCR beta chain was observed in a study of CD8 T cells in ankylosing spondylitis (dated by TCRdb to 2016 to 2017). Looking at the study overall: The study set out to find disease-linked TCR variants by profiling T cell receptor beta repertoires in ankylosing spondylitis patients and healthy donors. The whole study cohort included 85 to 120 healthy donors and around 25 ankylosing spondylitis patients. Peripheral blood was sampled, and synovial fluid was additionally collected from ankylosing spondylitis patients.

From the cysteine up to the phenylalanine, the CDR3 has a length of 14 residues. Only the CDR3 DNA is retained, 42 bases long and in frame from the first base. Per the germline V gene, MNHEY is the CDR1 and SVGEGT is the CDR2. V drops 3 bases and J drops 10 bases, leaving 16 bases in between. The listed sequencing device is Illumina HiSeq 2500. Quantitative 5'-RACE with molecular barcodes was used to prepare TCR beta libraries. The original methods were these. Disease-linked TCR variants were identified with a new computational method built on a probabilistic model of VDJ rearrangement. TCRdb ran its own pipeline on the public reads, namely fastp trimming at Q25 and MiXCR clone calling, and kept in-frame beta chains. Records with the same CDR3 protein are collapsed into one entry carrying the most frequent genes and DNA. The V and J calls were not made by the authors but by TCRdb's processing. The sample includes some 140,000 distinct CDR3 sequences, with 7% to 10% observed a single time. Clones ranked in the top ten supply roughly 7.2% of the sample.

Paper-wide results and their limitations: Some motif variants had previously been reported in the synovial fluid and blood of reactive arthritis patients, which suggests shared mechanisms of disease initiation. The disease-linked clones showed a CD8+ phenotype and occurred at relatively low frequencies in peripheral blood. Significant enrichment of the disease-linked clones was reported in matched synovial fluid samples from ankylosing spondylitis patients. A TCR beta motif made up of several highly homologous amino acid variants appeared to be characteristic of blood from ankylosing spondylitis patients.

This clonotype was observed at least ten times. Its antigen is still unknown. It has no much larger one-base neighbor in the sample; base qualities were not kept. Synovial fluid samples were paired with blood samples taken from the same ankylosing spondylitis patients. The source material was synovial fluid, either unsorted or a sorted T cell fraction (not recorded which). The chain links TRBV6-2 or TRBV6-3 with TRBJ2-1, and TRBD2 may be the D gene, going by 7 matching bases. The TCR sequence derives from a male donor with ankylosing spondylitis. The CDR3 protein is CASSYMGGLSEQFF. The DNA reads as follows: TGTGCCAGCAGTTATATGGGGGGGCTATCGGAGCAGTTCTTC.